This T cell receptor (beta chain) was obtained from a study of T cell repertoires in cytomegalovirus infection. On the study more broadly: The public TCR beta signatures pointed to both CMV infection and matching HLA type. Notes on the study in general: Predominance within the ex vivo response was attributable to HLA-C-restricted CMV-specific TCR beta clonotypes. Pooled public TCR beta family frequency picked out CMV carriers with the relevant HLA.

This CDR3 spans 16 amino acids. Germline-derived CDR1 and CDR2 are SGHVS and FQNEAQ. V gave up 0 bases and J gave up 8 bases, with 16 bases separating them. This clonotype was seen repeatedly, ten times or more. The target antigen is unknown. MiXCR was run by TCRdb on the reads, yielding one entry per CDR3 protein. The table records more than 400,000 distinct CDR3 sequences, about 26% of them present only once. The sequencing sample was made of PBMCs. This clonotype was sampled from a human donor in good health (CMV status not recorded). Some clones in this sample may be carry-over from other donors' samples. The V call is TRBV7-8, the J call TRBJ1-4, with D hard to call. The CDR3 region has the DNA TGTGCCAGCAGCTTAGCGCGCTTGGGGATGAGGGAAAAACTGTTTTTT. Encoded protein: CASSLARLGMREKLFF. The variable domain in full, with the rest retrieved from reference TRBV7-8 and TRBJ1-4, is GAGVSQSPRYKVAKRGQDVALRCDPISGHVSLFWYQQALGQGPEFLTYFQNEAQLDKSGLPSDRFFAERPEGSVSTLKIQRTQQEDSAVYLCASSLARLGMREKLFFGSGTQLSVL.